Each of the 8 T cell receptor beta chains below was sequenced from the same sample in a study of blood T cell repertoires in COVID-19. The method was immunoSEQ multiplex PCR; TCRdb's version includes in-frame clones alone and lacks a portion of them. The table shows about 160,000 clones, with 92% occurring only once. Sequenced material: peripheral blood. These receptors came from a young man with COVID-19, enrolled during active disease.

The CDR3 region is CASSYATGGATEAFF. The CDR3 DNA is TGTGCCAGCAGTTACGCGACAGGGGGGGCCACTGAAGCTTTCTTT. The chain couples TRBV6-5 to TRBJ1-1, with 9 bases that match TRBD1. Germline loops: CDR1 MNHEY, CDR2 SVGAGI. The CDR3 contains 15 residues. The J segment lost 4 bases and the V segment lost 2 bases, leaving 5 bases of the junction unmatched.

The CDR3 region is CASSVARTLGVLTF. CDR3 nucleotide sequence: TGTGCCAGCAGCGTAGCCCGGACTCTAGGCGTCCTGACTTTC. This chain uses TRBV9 with TRBJ2-6, with D perhaps matching TRBD2 (5 bases). Germline assignment: CDR1 SGDLS and CDR2 YYNGEE. Deletions cut 0 bases from V and 12 bases from J, with 13 bases between. This CDR3 is 14 amino acids long.

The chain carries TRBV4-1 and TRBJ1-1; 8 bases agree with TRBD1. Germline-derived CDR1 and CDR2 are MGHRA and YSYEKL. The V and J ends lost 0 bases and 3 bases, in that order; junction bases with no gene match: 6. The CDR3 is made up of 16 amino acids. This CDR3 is CASSQDPQGAHTEAFF. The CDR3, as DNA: TGCGCCAGCAGCCAAGACCCCCAGGGGGCTCACACTGAAGCTTTCTTT.

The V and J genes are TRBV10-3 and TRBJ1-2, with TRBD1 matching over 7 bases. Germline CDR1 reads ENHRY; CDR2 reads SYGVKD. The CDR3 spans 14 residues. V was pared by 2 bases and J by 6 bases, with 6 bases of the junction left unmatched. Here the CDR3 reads CAISERRDSNGYTF. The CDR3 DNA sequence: TGTGCCATCAGTGAGAGAAGGGACAGTAATGGCTACACCTTC.

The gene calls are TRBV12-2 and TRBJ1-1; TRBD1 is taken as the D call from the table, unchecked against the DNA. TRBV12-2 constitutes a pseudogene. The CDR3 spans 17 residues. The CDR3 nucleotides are TGTGCAAGTCGCTTAGTACCCCCCACAGGGGGCGCGACTGAAGCTTTCTTT. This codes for CASRLVPPTGGATEAFF.

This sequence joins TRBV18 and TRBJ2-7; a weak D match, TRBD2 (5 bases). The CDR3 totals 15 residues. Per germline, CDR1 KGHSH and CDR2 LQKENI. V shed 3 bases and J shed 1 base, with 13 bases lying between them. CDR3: CASSPERGSSYEQYF. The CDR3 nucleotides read TGTGCCAGCTCACCCGAACGCGGGTCATCCTACGAGCAGTACTTC. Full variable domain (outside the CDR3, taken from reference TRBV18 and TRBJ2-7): NAGVMQNPRHLVRRRGQEARLRCSPMKGHSHVYWYRQLPEEGLKFMVYLQKENIIDESGMPKERFSAEFPKEGPSILRIQQVVRGDSAAYFCASSPERGSSYEQYFGPGTRLTVT.

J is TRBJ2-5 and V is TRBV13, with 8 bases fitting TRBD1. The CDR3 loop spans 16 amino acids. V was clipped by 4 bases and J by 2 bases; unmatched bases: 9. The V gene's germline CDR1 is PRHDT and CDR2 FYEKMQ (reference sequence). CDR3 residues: CASSSEGQEPQETQYF. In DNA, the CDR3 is TGTGCCAGCAGCTCCGAGGGACAGGAGCCGCAAGAGACCCAGTACTTC.

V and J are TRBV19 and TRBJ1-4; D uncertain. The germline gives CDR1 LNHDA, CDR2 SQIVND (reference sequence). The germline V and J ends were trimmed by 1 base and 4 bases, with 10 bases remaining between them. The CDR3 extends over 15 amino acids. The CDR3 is CASSIGGGLNEKLFF. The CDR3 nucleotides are TGTGCCAGTAGTATAGGCGGCGGACTTAATGAAAAACTGTTTTTT.